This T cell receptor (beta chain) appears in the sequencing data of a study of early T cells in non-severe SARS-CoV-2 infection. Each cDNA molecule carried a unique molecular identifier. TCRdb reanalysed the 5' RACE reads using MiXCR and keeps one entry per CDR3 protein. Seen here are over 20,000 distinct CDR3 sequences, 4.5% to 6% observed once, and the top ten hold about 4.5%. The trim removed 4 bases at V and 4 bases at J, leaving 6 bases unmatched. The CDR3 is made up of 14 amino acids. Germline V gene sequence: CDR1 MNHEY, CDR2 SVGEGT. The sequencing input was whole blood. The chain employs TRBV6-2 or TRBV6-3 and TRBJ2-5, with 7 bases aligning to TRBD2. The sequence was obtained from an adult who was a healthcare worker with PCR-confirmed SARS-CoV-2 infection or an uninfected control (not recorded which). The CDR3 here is CASSSGTIPETQYF. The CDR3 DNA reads TGTGCCAGCAGTTCCGGGACTATCCCAGAGACCCAGTACTTC.